Presented here are 28 T cell receptor beta chains from one specimen sequenced in a study of cytomegalovirus exposure and HLA in healthy donors. 60 Vbeta and 13 Jbeta primers were used in PCR. The method was immunoSEQ multiplex PCR; TCRdb's version includes in-frame clones alone and lacks a portion of them. Of fewer than 150,000 clones in the sample, just over 15% are singletons; the top ten hold roughly 2%. Sequencing was performed on PBMCs. The receptors were sampled from a woman between 18 and 29 years old in good health and CMV-seronegative.

This clone was seen a handful of times. V and J are TRBV19 and TRBJ2-7; 9 bases are shared with TRBD1. CDR1 and CDR2 (germline): LNHDA, SQIVND (reference sequence). This CDR3 contains 13 residues. V trimming: 6 bases; J trimming: 2 bases; junction bases outside the gene matches: 2. This CDR3 reads CASSRDRAYEQYF. The CDR3 nucleotides read TGTGCCAGTAGCAGGGACAGGGCCTACGAGCAGTACTTC.

V gene TRBV7-8 combines with J gene TRBJ1-1, with D possibly matching TRBD1 (5 bases). In germline, CDR1 is SGHVS, CDR2 FQNEAQ. Trimming removed 5 bases from V and 4 bases from J, with 14 bases in between. The CDR3 contains 14 residues. CDR3 protein: CASSGRTGGTEAFF. CDR3 bases: TGTGCCAGCAGCGGAAGAACAGGTGGCACTGAAGCTTTCTTT. Full variable domain (outside the CDR3, taken from reference TRBV7-8 and TRBJ1-1): GAGVSQSPRYKVAKRGQDVALRCDPISGHVSLFWYQQALGQGPEFLTYFQNEAQLDKSGLPSDRFFAERPEGSVSTLKIQRTQQEDSAVYLCASSGRTGGTEAFFGQGTRLTVV.

This clone was picked up one time. The V call is TRBV7-8, the J call TRBJ2-2; 11 nucleotides line up with TRBD1. The V segment lost 2 bases and the J segment 5 bases; nucleotides outside the gene matches: 4. CDR1 and CDR2 from the germline V gene are SGHVS and FQNEAQ. The CDR3 extends over 16 amino acids. The CDR3 region is CASSLRTGGKTGELFF. The DNA for the CDR3 is TGTGCCAGCAGCTTAAGGACAGGGGGCAAAACCGGGGAGCTGTTTTTT.

This chain joins TRBV28 and TRBJ2-7; no clear D. Trimming stripped 8 bases from V and 1 base from J, with 12 bases between. CDR1 is MDHEN, CDR2 SYDVKM, per germline. The CDR3 consists of 13 residues. Here the CDR3 reads CASLSTDSYEQYF. In DNA form, the CDR3 reads TGTGCCAGCCTTAGTACAGATTCCTACGAGCAGTACTTC.

This clone was recorded only once. V and J are TRBV23-1 and TRBJ1-4; D might be TRBD1 (5 bases). TRBV23-1 falls under the ORF class, with uncertain function. V lost 6 bases and J 3 bases, leaving 20 bases between the germline ends. This CDR3 has 17 residues. The CDR3 here is CASRHQCRGRANEKLFF. The CDR3 nucleotides are TGCGCCAGCAGACACCAATGTAGGGGTAGGGCTAATGAAAAACTGTTTTTT.

This clone was seen a few times. The chain has TRBV18 and TRBJ1-2, with D hard to call. Trimming removed 3 bases at V and 2 bases at J, with 7 bases between. Germline loops: CDR1 KGHSH, CDR2 LQKENI. The CDR3 extends over 13 amino acids. The CDR3 DNA is TGTGCCAGCTCACCCGGGTCCAACTATGGCTACACCTTC. Its protein is CASSPGSNYGYTF.

The J gene is TRBJ2-7, the V gene TRBV14; 8 nucleotides line up with TRBD1. Trimming cost V 3 bases and J 3 bases; bases outside gene matches: 1. Germline-derived CDR1 and CDR2 are SGHDN and FVKESK. CDR3 length: 13 residues. The CDR3 is CASSHGQGYEQYF. CDR3 nucleotide sequence: TGTGCCAGCAGCCATGGACAGGGCTACGAGCAGTACTTC.

This chain uses TRBV6-1 with TRBJ1-3; D is possibly TRBD1 (6 bases). CDR3 length equals 14 residues. Germline CDR1 and CDR2: MNHNS and SASEGT. V was trimmed by 4 bases and J by 1 base, leaving 8 bases between them. The CDR3 sequence: CASSGQVSGNTIYF. The CDR3, as DNA: TGTGCCAGCAGTGGACAGGTTTCTGGAAACACCATATATTTT.

This clone was counted only a few times. The chain employs TRBV28 and TRBJ1-5; D is ambiguous. The CDR3 length is 14 residues. The ends were cut back, 4 bases at V and 4 bases at J, with 11 bases in the middle. CDR1 is MDHEN and CDR2 is SYDVKM in the germline V gene. Here the CDR3 reads CASSSGDRNQPQHF. Here the CDR3 DNA reads TGTGCCAGCAGTTCCGGAGACCGGAATCAGCCCCAGCATTTT.

The sample holds a few counts of this clone. This sequence joins TRBV10-1 and TRBJ2-1, with 11 nucleotides matching TRBD2. From germline, CDR1 is WNHNN and CDR2 SYGVQD (reference sequence). The junction had 5 bases not matched to a gene; V was cut back by 4 bases and J by 15 bases. The CDR3 spans 12 residues. Here the CDR3 DNA reads TGCGCCAGCAGTGGGGGACTAGCGGTTGGGTTCTTC. As protein: CASSGGLAVGFF.

This clone was picked up a small number of times. CDR3 nucleotides: TGTGCCAGCAGCGCCGGACTAGCGGGAGGTTCAGAGACCCAGTACTTC. The encoded protein is CASSAGLAGGSETQYF. The rearrangement joins TRBV11-2 to TRBJ2-5, with 14 bases that match TRBD2. Trimming removed 5 bases from V and 4 bases from J; junction bases left unmatched: 6. This CDR3 contains 16 residues. Germline V gene data show CDR1 as SGHAT and CDR2 as FQNNGV. Using reference TRBV11-2 and TRBJ2-5 for the parts outside the CDR3, the full variable domain is EAGVAQSPRYKIIEKRQSVAFWCNPISGHATLYWYQQILGQGPKLLIQFQNNGVVDDSQLPKDRFSAERLKGVDSTLKIQPAKLEDSAVYLCASSAGLAGGSETQYFGPGTRLLVL.

Only a few counts were recorded for this clone. V is TRBV2 and J is TRBJ2-3; 7 positions agree with TRBD1. CDR1 and CDR2 (germline): SNHLY, FYNNEI. V lost 7 bases and J lost 0; bases outside the gene matches: 4. The CDR3 covers 14 residues. The CDR3 protein is CASNRDSSTDTQYF. In nucleotides, the CDR3 is TGTGCCAGCAACCGGGACAGCAGCACAGATACGCAGTATTTT.

Here the CDR3 reads CASRRPGVFAANTEAFF. In DNA form, the CDR3 reads TGTGCCAGCAGGCGGCCAGGGGTGTTTGCAGCGAACACTGAAGCTTTCTTT. This rearrangement joins TRBV2 to TRBJ1-1; tentatively, D is TRBD1 (6 bases). This CDR3 is 17 amino acids long. The V end was cut by 6 bases, the J end by 1 base, with 21 bases between. CDR1 and CDR2 from the germline V gene are SNHLY and FYNNEI.

This clone has more than one count but fewer than ten. This chain connects TRBV5-1 to TRBJ2-1, with 7 bases lining up with TRBD1. From germline, CDR1 is SGHRS and CDR2 YFSETQ. The length of the CDR3 is 16 residues. Unmatched junction bases numbered 12, after V lost 4 bases and J lost 5 bases. CDR3 in DNA: TGCGCCAGCAGCCGCCCCGGGACAGCCCCTAACAATGAGCAGTTCTTC. Amino acid sequence: CASSRPGTAPNNEQFF.

The CDR3 is CASSQARTESNYGYTF. The CDR3 DNA reads TGTGCCAGCAGCCAAGCCCGGACAGAGAGTAACTATGGCTACACCTTC. The J gene is TRBJ1-2, the V gene TRBV4-2; D is possibly TRBD1 (6 bases). The CDR3 spans 16 residues. Trimming shortened V by 1 base and J by 1 base, and 13 bases separated the two germline ends. Germline loops: CDR1 LGHNA, CDR2 YNFKEQ.

This clone has a handful of counts. The chain links TRBV9 to TRBJ2-1; D perhaps matches TRBD1 (6 bases). The CDR3 is 14 residues long. Trimming removed 4 bases from V and 2 bases from J, with 10 bases in between. Germline V gene lookup returns CDR1 SGDLS and CDR2 YYNGEE. For the CDR3, the DNA is TGTGCCAGCAGCTACCGGGACACCTACAATGAGCAGTTCTTC. This codes for CASSYRDTYNEQFF. Filled out from reference TRBV9 and TRBJ2-1, the complete variable domain reads DSGVTQTPKHLITATGQRVTLRCSPRSGDLSVYWYQQSLDQGLQFLIQYYNGEERAKGNILERFSAQQFPDLHSELNLSSLELGDSALYFCASSYRDTYNEQFFGPGTRLTVL.

V usage is TRBV6-5 and J usage is TRBJ2-3, with TRBD1 matching over 8 bases. The germline gives CDR1 MNHEY, CDR2 SVGAGI. The V gene end was trimmed by 4 bases and the J gene end by 5 bases; junction bases not matched to a gene: 5. This CDR3 has 14 residues. For the CDR3, the DNA is TGTGCCAGCAGTTCAGGACAGGGTTTAGATACGCAGTATTTT. Residues: CASSSGQGLDTQYF.

This clone was observed a handful of times. The chain employs TRBV4-1 and TRBJ2-1, with D possibly being TRBD1 (6 bases). The germline CDR1 and CDR2 sequences are MGHRA and YSYEKL. CDR3 length equals 14 residues. V was pared by 4 bases and J by 8 bases, with 15 bases between. The CDR3 is CASSRSMGADEQFF. Here the CDR3 DNA reads TGCGCCAGCAGCCGATCCATGGGGGCCGATGAGCAGTTCTTC.

This sequence joins TRBV27 and TRBJ2-7, with 10 bases aligning to TRBD1. The CDR3 has 16 amino acids. V lost 2 bases to trimming and J lost 2 bases; unmatched junction nucleotides: 6. Germline loops: CDR1 MNHEY, CDR2 SMNVEV (reference sequence). CDR3 in amino acids: CASSLTKTGGAYEQYF. The CDR3 DNA is TGTGCCAGCAGTTTAACTAAGACAGGGGGCGCCTACGAGCAGTACTTC.

This clone was picked up a small number of times. The genes are TRBV30 and TRBJ1-1, with D hard to call. Deletions cut 4 bases from V and 6 bases from J, with 12 bases between. From germline, CDR1 is GTSNPN and CDR2 SVGIG (reference sequence). The CDR3 is made up of 12 amino acids. The CDR3 bases are TGTGCCTGGAAACAGTCGACGTCTGAAGCTTTCTTT. Translating it yields CAWKQSTSEAFF.

This clone came up a few times. The chain links TRBV4-2 to TRBJ2-7; D perhaps matches TRBD1 (5 bases). The CDR3 is made up of 16 amino acids. V dropped 1 base and J dropped 2 bases, with 15 bases sitting between them. Germline values: CDR1 LGHNA, CDR2 YNFKEQ. The CDR3 nucleotides read TGTGCCAGCAGCCAAGCATCTACAGGTATGGCCTACGAGCAGTACTTC. Translating it yields CASSQASTGMAYEQYF.

This clone was counted a few times. The CDR3 is CASRQGVAKNIQYF. CDR3 DNA: TGTGCCAGCAGGCAGGGGGTGGCCAAAAACATTCAGTACTTC. This chain connects TRBV2 to TRBJ2-4; 7 bases are shared with TRBD1. The CDR3 extends over 14 amino acids. CDR1 and CDR2 from the germline V gene are SNHLY and FYNNEI. V shed 6 bases and J 1 base; nucleotides not matched to a gene: 3. Drawing the rest from reference TRBV2 and TRBJ2-4, the complete variable domain is EPEVTQTPSHQVTQMGQEVILRCVPISNHLYFYWYRQILGQKVEFLVSFYNNEISEKSEIFDDQFSVERPDGSNFTLKIRSTKLEDSAMYFCASRQGVAKNIQYFGAGTRLSVL.

This clone was seen a handful of times. The chain has TRBV27 and TRBJ2-7; 7 nucleotides line up with TRBD1. V shed 5 bases and J 5 bases; nucleotides not matched to a gene: 15. Germline V gene data show CDR1 as MNHEY and CDR2 as SMNVEV (reference sequence). The CDR3 totals 16 residues. DNA for the CDR3: TGTGCCAGCAGTCCAACCCCGGGACAGTTCAAGAACGAGCAGTACTTC. Translation: CASSPTPGQFKNEQYF.

The chain is built from TRBV7-3 and TRBJ1-2; 9 bases are shared with TRBD1. CDR1 is SGHTA, CDR2 FQGTGA, per germline. V lost 5 bases, J lost 4 bases, and 2 bases stayed unmatched. This CDR3 comprises 13 residues. CDR3 DNA sequence: TGTGCCAGCAGCGCGGGACAGGGCTATGGCTACACCTTC. It specifies CASSAGQGYGYTF.

This clone has only a few counts. The gene calls are TRBV28 and TRBJ1-1; 8 bases match TRBD1. V gave up 4 bases and J gave up 5 bases; unmatched junction bases: 3. Germline loops: CDR1 MDHEN, CDR2 SYDVKM. The CDR3 sequence is 13 residues long. The CDR3 DNA reads TGTGCCAGCAGTTCCAGGGGGCAGACTGAAGCTTTCTTT. This encodes CASSSRGQTEAFF.

Details on this clone: The junction shows a germline mismatch at one end, possibly a read error. The chain uses TRBV7-9 and TRBJ2-1; 10 bases are shared with TRBD2. The CDR3 runs to 13 residues. CDR1 and CDR2 (germline): SEHNR, FQNEAQ (reference sequence). The DNA of the CDR3 is TGTGCCAGCAGCCATGGGTCGGCTAGCGGGGGCCTCTTC. This encodes CASSHGSASGGLF.

This clone has more than one count but fewer than ten. The CDR3 region has the DNA TGCGCCAGCAGCCCCACCTCCGGGACAGACACAGATACGCAGTATTTT. It codes for CASSPTSGTDTDTQYF. This chain uses TRBV4-3 with TRBJ2-3; 7 bases align to TRBD1. The V gene end was trimmed by 4 bases and the J gene end by 2 bases; junction bases not matched to a gene: 9. Germline loops: CDR1 LGHNA, CDR2 YSLEER. This CDR3 is 16 amino acids long.

A remark on this clone: Other DNA sequences in this specimen translate into the identical CDR3. The chain couples TRBV28 to TRBJ1-1; 9 nucleotides align to TRBD1. This CDR3 spans 15 amino acids. The V gene's germline CDR1 is MDHEN and CDR2 SYDVKM. J lost 6 bases, V lost 8 bases, and 13 bases had no gene match. As DNA, the CDR3 is TGTGCCAGCTCCCCATCCGGGACAGGGACCTCTGAAGCTTTCTTT. This gives the protein CASSPSGTGTSEAFF.